This T cell receptor beta chain is drawn from a study of beta chain features in type 1 diabetes. TCRB transcripts that were expressed got sequenced, as all of the isolated RNA had been reverse transcribed. Sequencing used immunoSEQ multiplex PCR; TCRdb keeps in-frame clones, though not all of them. The sample shows 250,000 to 300,000 clones, around 24% of them seen only once. This clone turned up a few times. The antigen remains unidentified. The ends lost 7 bases at V and 2 bases at J; junction bases unmatched: 8. CDR1 is SGHTA and CDR2 is FQGNSA in the germline V gene. The CDR3 consists of 15 residues. Study outcomes and limitations: PCR might show a preference for shorter templates, equally across patients and controls. Within each of all four CD4+ subsets, Type 1 diabetes patients had TCRB CDR3s that were moderately but significantly shorter.

This rearrangement joins TRBV7-2 to TRBJ2-1; 7 nucleotides agree with TRBD2. This TCR was sampled from a woman aged 30 to 39 with type 1 diabetes. Sequenced sample: naive CD4+ T cells from blood. The CDR3 DNA is TGTGCCAGCACCTTTTCCGGGACTACCTACAATGAGCAGTTCTTC. The encoded protein is CASTFSGTTYNEQFF.